This TCR beta chain was recovered during a study of spatial heterogeneity in lung cancer (dated by TCRdb to about 2019). About the study as a whole: More beta-chain than alpha-chain transcripts were consistently detected, likely reflecting higher beta-chain transcript abundance. In the raw uncorrected reads, each unique combination of TCR and UMI appeared more than ten times on average. The study quantitatively compared TCR alpha and beta repertoires across multiple tumor regions, matched nontumor lung and blood in non-small cell lung cancer. Nonsynonymous mutation counts, determined by whole-exome sequencing of tumor tissue, were related to TCR repertoire features. Both alpha and beta chains were TCR-sequenced in samples taken at surgery, namely 220 tumor regions, 63 to 70 matched nontumor lung samples and 55 to 60 PBMC samples.

According to the study, the label for this sample's time point signals: sample taken at primary tumor resection. Without any cell sorting, TCR sequencing was performed on whole RNA extracted either from tumor and nontumor lung tissue or from cryopreserved PBMC samples. The donors were 65 to 90 patients from the lung TRACERx cohort who had early-stage, untreated non-small cell lung cancer. A patient was chosen for TCR sequencing only when enough RNA was available from at least two tumor regions. Before selection, tumor and adjacent nontumor lung specimens were reviewed by a lung pathologist. Per the germline V gene, SGHTA is the CDR1 and FQGNSA is the CDR2. The cysteine opens and the phenylalanine closes a CDR3 of 13 amino acids. Just the 39-base CDR3 DNA is kept, in frame starting at base 1. V loses 1 base, J loses 7 bases, and the germline ends lie 5 bases apart. Ten or more counts support this clonotype. Its cognate antigen has yet to be identified. No base qualities exist here, and no much larger clone lies one base off it. As an off-target read in a library built for alpha chains, this beta chain has a frequency of little significance.

Library construction relied on 5' RACE. The reads were generated on a NextSeq 500. To allow correction of PCR and sequencing errors, the TCR library protocol tagged every TCR cDNA molecule with a unique molecular identifier. In the paper's pipeline: Decombinator tools were used for TCR identification, UMI-based error correction and CDR3 extraction. Expanded TCRs were defined as those above a frequency of 2 per 1,000, corresponding to the top 1% of the tumor frequency distribution. Rényi diversity was computed with the R vegan package after subsampling each repertoire 100 times to 5,000 TCRs. CDR3 similarity networks were constructed using string-kernel similarity of amino acid triplets, with links drawn between CDR3s whose pairwise similarity was above 0.82. TCRdb reprocessed the public reads (quality trimming at Q25 with fastp, clone calling with MiXCR) and kept in-frame beta chains. Rows are unified per CDR3 protein, each entry keeping the most common DNA and genes. It is TCRdb's table, rather than the study itself, that gives the V and J calls and clone size. The sample table lists some 12,000 distinct CDR3 sequences, about 6% of them with a count of one. The ten biggest clones cover 10% of the sample.

Results and caveats for the whole study, not just this receptor: Additional single-cell paired TCR alpha and beta sequencing was considered necessary to confirm, at a functional level, the hypothesis that regional TCRs recognize regional mutations.

The sequences come from normal lung tissue next to the tumor, collected at surgery. The sequence was collected from a male donor with early-stage non-small cell lung cancer. The receptor chain draws on TRBV7-2 and TRBJ1-6; there is no confident call for the D gene. The DNA reads TGTGCCAGCAGCTTAGGGGGAAATTCACCCCTCCACTTT. The resulting protein is CASSLGGNSPLHF.